The 21 T cell receptor beta chains below were found in one sample sequenced in a study of blood T cells in healthy people across ages. Next came a second PCR, run for about 6 to 11 cycles, which used a sample-barcoded 5' primer along with a J-beta primer mix. TCRdb re-derived calls from the 5' RACE reads in MiXCR, one entry per CDR3 protein. The table lists about 640,000 distinct CDR3 sequences, 58% of them singletons. The sequenced sample was blood. The receptors originated from a man aged 55 to 70 in good health.

This clonotype was seen only a few times. The V gene is TRBV7-9, the J gene TRBJ2-3; no reliable D call. The CDR3 spans 12 residues. Per the germline V gene, CDR1 is SEHNR and CDR2 is FQNEAQ (reference sequence). The V gene lost 5 bases and the J gene lost 7 bases, with 10 bases spanning the gap. CDR3 amino acids: CASSLVYHTQYF. CDR3 bases: TGTGCCAGCAGCCTAGTCTACCATACGCAGTATTTT. Variable domain in full (rest from reference TRBV7-9 and TRBJ2-3): DTGVSQNPRHKITKRGQNVTFRCDPISEHNRLYWYRQTLGQGPEFLTYFQNEAQLEKSRLLSDRFSAERPKGSFSTLEIQRTEQGDSAMYLCASSLVYHTQYFGPGTRLTVL.

This chain's CDR3 is CASSFARANSPLHF. The CDR3 bases are TGTGCCAGCAGTTTCGCGCGGGCTAATTCACCCCTCCACTTT. The chain has TRBV12-3 or TRBV12-4 and TRBJ1-6, with no clear D. The CDR3 has 14 residues. V gave up 3 bases and J gave up 6 bases, with 9 bases separating them.

The V gene is TRBV27, the J gene TRBJ1-1; D might be TRBD1 (6 bases). Germline V gives CDR1 MNHEY, CDR2 SMNVEV (reference sequence). V dropped 0 bases and J dropped 3 bases, with 11 bases sitting between them. The CDR3 consists of 15 residues. The CDR3 DNA reads TGTGCCAGCAGTTTATCGTTTCGACAGGACACTGAAGCTTTCTTT. It is translated as CASSLSFRQDTEAFF.

This clonotype was counted a few times. The chain's CDR3 is CASSTRDPKRGNYGYTF. For the CDR3, the DNA is TGTGCCAGCAGCACCCGGGACCCAAAAAGGGGGAACTATGGCTACACCTTC. The gene calls are TRBV6-1 and TRBJ1-2, with a possible D match to TRBD1 (6 bases). V lost 6 bases, J lost 2 bases, and 22 bases lay in between. CDR1 MNHNS and CDR2 SASEGT come from the germline V gene. This CDR3 has 17 amino acids.

This clonotype was found a few times. V and J are TRBV15 and TRBJ2-1, with unresolved D. CDR1 and CDR2 (germline): LNHNV, YYDKDF (reference sequence). V lost 4 bases, J lost 10 bases, and 8 bases lay in between. This CDR3 is 11 amino acids long. The CDR3 coding sequence is TGTGCCACCAGCAAGTACACGGAGCAGTTCTTC. This sequence encodes CATSKYTEQFF.

The table lists this clonotype with a few counts. This chain links TRBV6-5 with TRBJ2-7, with D possibly being TRBD1 or TRBD2 (5 bases each). Germline CDR1 MNHEY, CDR2 SVGAGI. V was pared by 0 bases and J by 2 bases, with 11 bases between. This CDR3 is 15 amino acids long. CDR3 nucleotide sequence: TGTGCCAGCAGTTACTCGGGACGCCTTACCTACGAGCAGTACTTC. It is translated as CASSYSGRLTYEQYF.

J is TRBJ2-1 and V is TRBV6-5; 10 positions agree with TRBD1. Germline V CDR1 and CDR2: MNHEY, SVGAGI. CDR3 length equals 17 residues. The ends lost 4 bases at V and 3 bases at J; junction bases unmatched: 9. CDR3 coding DNA: TGTGCCAGCAGTTTCGAAGGGACAGGGGCTTTCTACAATGAGCAGTTCTTC. It yields the protein CASSFEGTGAFYNEQFF.

This clonotype was seen only a few times. The rearrangement uses TRBV20-1 and TRBJ2-1; no reliable D call. V was pared by 0 bases and J by 5 bases, with 8 bases between. There are 13 residues in the CDR3. Germline V gene sequence: CDR1 DFQATT, CDR2 SNEGSKA (reference sequence). CDR3 in DNA: TGCAGTGCTAGAGAGCCAGGCCACAATGAGCAGTTCTTC. It codes for CSAREPGHNEQFF.

Only a few counts were recorded for this clonotype. The rearrangement joins TRBV10-3 to TRBJ2-3; D remains ambiguous. The CDR3 loop spans 12 amino acids. Germline lookup yields CDR1 ENHRY and CDR2 SYGVKD. The germline V and J ends were trimmed by 3 bases and 5 bases, with 6 bases remaining between them. CDR3: CAISESVDTQYF. Written as DNA, the CDR3 is TGTGCCATCAGTGAATCCGTAGATACGCAGTATTTT.

This chain joins TRBV29-1 and TRBJ1-2, with D uncertain. Germline V lookup: CDR1 SQVTM, CDR2 ANQGSEA. The V and J ends lost 0 bases and 0 bases respectively, with 8 bases between them. The length of the CDR3 is 14 residues. DNA of the CDR3: TGCAGCGTTGAAGAGGTTACAGCTAACTATGGCTACACCTTC. Protein product: CSVEEVTANYGYTF.

The chain has TRBV5-1 and TRBJ1-2, with D possibly matching TRBD1 (5 bases). The CDR3 length is 16 residues. Per germline, CDR1 SGHRS and CDR2 YFSETQ. The ends were cut back, 0 bases at V and 2 bases at J, with 14 bases in the middle. The chain's CDR3 is CASSLEVGAQNYGYTF. The CDR3 nucleotides are TGCGCCAGCAGCTTGGAGGTAGGGGCCCAGAACTATGGCTACACCTTC.

V gene TRBV3-1 combines with J gene TRBJ2-3; TRBD2 matches at 10 bases. The CDR3 has 17 amino acids. The V segment lost 4 bases and the J segment 2 bases; nucleotides outside the gene matches: 9. Germline values: CDR1 LGHDT, CDR2 YNNKEL (reference sequence). This chain's CDR3 is CASSLRQTSGYTDTQYF. The CDR3 nucleotides read TGTGCCAGCAGCCTTCGCCAGACTAGCGGGTACACAGATACGCAGTATTTT.

The CDR3 nucleotides are TGTGCCAGCAGTCCCAATACGCGAGATACGCAGTATTTT. The encoded protein is CASSPNTRDTQYF. V and J are TRBV12-3 or TRBV12-4 and TRBJ2-3; D is ambiguous. The CDR3 runs 13 residues. Trimming removed 5 bases at V and 5 bases at J, with 11 bases between.

This sequence joins TRBV11-2 and TRBJ2-1; D perhaps matches TRBD2 (6 bases). CDR1 is SGHAT and CDR2 is FQNNGV in the germline V gene. This CDR3 is built from 20 residues. V lost 5 bases, J lost 6 bases, and 32 bases lay in between. The CDR3 spells CASSPSPRGLASVGSNEQFF. In nucleotides, the CDR3 is TGTGCCAGCAGCCCCTCCCCTAGAGGGTTGGCCTCCGTCGGGAGCAATGAGCAGTTCTTC.

V and J are TRBV5-1 and TRBJ2-1; TRBD1 or TRBD2 may be the D gene (5 bases each). Germline loops: CDR1 SGHRS, CDR2 YFSETQ. V lost 3 bases and J 0 bases, leaving 10 bases between the germline ends. The CDR3 consists of 15 residues. This CDR3 is CASSWGTGSYNEQFF. CDR3 nucleotide sequence: TGCGCCAGCAGCTGGGGGACCGGCTCCTACAATGAGCAGTTCTTC.

DNA for the CDR3: TGTGCCAGCACCAAACAAACCGGGTCCCTTATGGCCAAAAACATTCAGTACTTC. Translation: CASTKQTGSLMAKNIQYF. The rearrangement links TRBV7-8 to TRBJ2-4; D gene uncertain. In germline, CDR1 is SGHVS, CDR2 FQNEAQ. Trimming shortened V by 7 bases and J by 1 base, and 23 bases separated the two germline ends. CDR3 size: 18 residues.

J is TRBJ1-1 and V is TRBV10-3; 10 bases fit TRBD1. V trimming: 2 bases; J trimming: 4 bases; junction bases outside the gene matches: 1. There are 14 residues in the CDR3. CDR1 is ENHRY and CDR2 is SYGVKD in the germline V gene. The CDR3 coding sequence is TGTGCCATCAGTGAGGGGGACAGGGGCACTGAAGCTTTCTTT. Encoded protein: CAISEGDRGTEAFF.

This sequence joins TRBV15 and TRBJ1-2, with D hard to call. This CDR3 has 15 residues. Germline CDR1 and CDR2: LNHNV and YYDKDF (reference sequence). Trimming shortened V by 0 bases and J by 1 base, and 9 bases separated the two germline ends. DNA for the CDR3: TGTGCCACCAGCAGAGACCGAGCAGTTAACTATGGCTACACCTTC. It yields the protein CATSRDRAVNYGYTF.

The gene calls are TRBV6-5 and TRBJ2-2; perhaps D is TRBD1 or TRBD2 (5 bases each). Per germline, CDR1 MNHEY and CDR2 SVGAGI. The CDR3 totals 13 residues. V lost 8 bases and J 7 bases, leaving 14 bases between the germline ends. The CDR3 region has the DNA TGTGCCAGCTTTCCCGTGAGGGGCGGGGAGCTGTTTTTT. Translated: CASFPVRGGELFF.

As regards this clonotype: One end of the junction varies from germline; a read error may be responsible. This sequence joins TRBV18 and TRBJ1-2; tentatively, D is TRBD1 (5 bases). The CDR3 has 15 residues. Per the germline V gene, CDR1 is KGHSH and CDR2 is LQKENI. The CDR3: CTSSPTGTANYGYTF. The CDR3 DNA follows: TGTACCAGCTCACCAACCGGGACTGCAAACTATGGCTACACCTTC.

The V call is TRBV2, the J call TRBJ1-6, with 7 bases lining up with TRBD1. The length of the CDR3 is 15 residues. The trim removed 6 bases at V and 1 base at J, leaving 3 bases unmatched. The germline V gene has CDR1 SNHLY and CDR2 FYNNEI. In DNA, the CDR3 is TGTGCCAGCAGGCCAGGGGGATCCTATAATTCACCCCTCCACTTT. As protein: CASRPGGSYNSPLHF.